This T cell receptor beta chain was sequenced in a study of CD4 T cells in relation to SARS-CoV-2 and coronaviruses. About the study: Negative control cultures got HIV-1 Nef peptides or no peptide.

CD4+ T cells from unexposed donors were obtained before the COVID-19 pandemic (2011-2018). The cells were cultured for less than twelve days before CD4+ T cells were isolated. A note on this clone: The antigen is not known.

Only in-frame clones appear in the TCRdb table, and some are missing; sequencing was by immunoSEQ multiplex PCR. The table shows more than 20,000 clones, with 76% occurring only once. V was cut by 2 bases and J by 2 bases, with 4 bases left in between. This CDR3 contains 12 residues. Looked up from germline, CDR1 is MNHNS and CDR2 is SASEGT. The chain combines TRBV6-1 with TRBJ2-7; no clear D. Material: CD4+ T cells from PBMCs, cultured in vitro. The receptor comes from a human donor in good health. CDR3 protein: CASSEQAYEQYF. For the CDR3, the DNA is TGTGCCAGCAGTGAACAGGCCTACGAGCAGTACTTC.